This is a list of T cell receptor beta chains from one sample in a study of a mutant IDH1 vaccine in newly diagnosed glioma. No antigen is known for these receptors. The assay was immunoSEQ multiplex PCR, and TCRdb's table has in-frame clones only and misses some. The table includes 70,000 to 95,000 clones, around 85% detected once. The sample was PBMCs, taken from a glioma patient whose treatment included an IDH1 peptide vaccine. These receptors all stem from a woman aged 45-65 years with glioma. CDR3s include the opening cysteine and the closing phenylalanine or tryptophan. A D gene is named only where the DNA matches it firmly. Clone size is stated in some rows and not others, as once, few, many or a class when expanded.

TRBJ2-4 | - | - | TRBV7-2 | CASSSLWNIQYF | TGTGCCAGCAGCTCCCTTTGGAACATTCAGTACTTC
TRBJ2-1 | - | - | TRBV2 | CASRERGRQVLSEQFF | TGTGCCAGCAGGGAAAGGGGCAGGCAAGTACTCTCTGAGCAGTTCTTC
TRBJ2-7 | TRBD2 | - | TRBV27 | CATTPSGLAREQYF | TGTGCCACCACACCCTCGGGACTAGCAAGAGAGCAGTACTTC
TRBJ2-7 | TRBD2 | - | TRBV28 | CASSYISGNSYEQYF | TGTGCCAGCAGTTACATAAGCGGGAACTCCTACGAGCAGTACTTC
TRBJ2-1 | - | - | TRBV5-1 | CASSSITVDYNEQFF | TGCGCCAGCAGCTCGATTACAGTGGATTACAATGAGCAGTTCTTC
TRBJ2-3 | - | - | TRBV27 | CASSFAGGPLGQYF | TGTGCCAGCAGTTTTGCAGGAGGCCCATTGGGGCAGTATTTT
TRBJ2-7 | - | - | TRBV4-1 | CASSPSGRGRGEQYF | TGCGCCAGCAGCCCCTCCGGCAGGGGCCGGGGCGAGCAGTACTTC
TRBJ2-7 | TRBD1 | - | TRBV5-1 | CASSYGTGDEQYF | TGCGCCAGCAGCTACGGGACAGGGGACGAGCAGTACTTC
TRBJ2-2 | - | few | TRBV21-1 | CASKTESTGELFF | TGTGCCAGCAAGACAGAGAGCACCGGGGAGCTGTTTTTT
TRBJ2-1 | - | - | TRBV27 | CASSLTSFSSYNEQFF | TGTGCCAGCAGTTTAACTAGCTTCAGCTCCTACAATGAGCAGTTCTTC
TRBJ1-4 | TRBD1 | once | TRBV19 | CASSQQGNNEKLFF | TGTGCCAGTAGTCAACAGGGGAATAATGAAAAACTGTTTTTT
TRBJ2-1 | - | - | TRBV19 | CASSIRGGTGINEQFF | TGTGCCAGTAGTATCCGGGGGGGGACAGGTATTAATGAGCAGTTCTTC
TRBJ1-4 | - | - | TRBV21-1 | CASFTPATNEKLFF | TGTGCCAGTTTCACACCGGCAACTAATGAAAAACTGTTTTTT